The clone carrying this T cell receptor (beta chain) has only a few counts. Its antigen is not known. Time point indicated: persistent/refractory GD, antithyroid drugs over 5 years with positive TRAb. PBMC RNA was the source of the TCR library. Graves' disease diagnoses used American Thyroid Association guidelines. Investigators prepared the TCR beta libraries by applying iRepertoire HTBI primers and Arm-PCR of CDR3 regions. TCRdb re-called the multiplex PCR reads with MiXCR, one entry per CDR3 protein. This table holds approximately 400,000 distinct CDR3 sequences, more than 20% found once. Per the germline V gene, CDR1 is SQVTM and CDR2 is ANQGSEA. This CDR3 has 13 residues. Unmatched junction bases numbered 5, after V lost 2 bases and J lost 5 bases. This sample was taken from a study of regulatory T cells in long-lasting Graves disease. Study-wide findings and caveats: The study found TRBV28, TRBJ1-2 and TRBJ2-5 favored in persistent disease.

The chain uses TRBV29-1 and TRBJ2-5, with TRBD1 matching 7 bases. The sequences come from peripheral blood mononuclear cells (PBMCs), collected when the disease was refractory, from a patient treated with antithyroid drugs. This clonotype was obtained from a female donor with Graves disease. CDR3: CSVELIRGETQYF. CDR3 sequence (DNA): TGCAGCGTTGAACTCATCAGGGGGGAGACCCAGTACTTC.